This T cell receptor beta chain emerged from a study of cytomegalovirus exposure and HLA in healthy donors. Use of 60 Vbeta and 13 Jbeta primers characterized the PCR. Assay used: immunoSEQ multiplex PCR; TCRdb lists only in-frame clones, some missing. The sample gives around 76,000 clones, 70% of which show up once; roughly 9.8% is in the top ten. With regard to this clone: The antigen remains undetermined.

This CDR3 has 15 residues. Losses at the gene ends were 7 bases for V and 3 bases for J; bases not matched to a gene: 12. Looked up from germline, CDR1 is GTSNPN and CDR2 is SVGIG (reference sequence). Overall study results and limits: Later, an analysis found that common viral pathogens appeared to be linked with several of the most significant clusters. Further analysis, carried out later, found HLA-associated TCR beta chains more clonally expanded than equally common other chains. The study flagged some 180 TCR beta chains as cytomegalovirus-associated.

The sequenced sample consisted of PBMCs. The chain recombines TRBV30 with TRBJ1-2; 9 bases align to TRBD1. This sequence originates from a woman aged 50 to 60 in good health and CMV-seropositive. CDR3 residues: CASPSPGQGYYGYTF. In DNA, the CDR3 is TGTGCCTCCCCCAGCCCGGGACAGGGATACTATGGCTACACCTTC.